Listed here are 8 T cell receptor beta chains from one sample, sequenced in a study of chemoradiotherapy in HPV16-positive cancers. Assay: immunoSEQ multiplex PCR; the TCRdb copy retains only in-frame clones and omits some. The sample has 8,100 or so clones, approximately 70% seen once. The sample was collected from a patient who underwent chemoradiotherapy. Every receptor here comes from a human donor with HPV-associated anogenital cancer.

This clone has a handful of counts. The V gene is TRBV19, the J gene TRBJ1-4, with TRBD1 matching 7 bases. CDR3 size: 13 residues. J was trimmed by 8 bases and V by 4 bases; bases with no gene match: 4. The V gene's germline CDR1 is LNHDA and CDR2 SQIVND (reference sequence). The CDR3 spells CASSKDRAEKLFF. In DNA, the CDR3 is TGTGCCAGTAGTAAAGACAGGGCCGAAAAACTGTTTTTT. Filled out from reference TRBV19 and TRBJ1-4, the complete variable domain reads DGGITQSPKYLFRKEGQNVTLSCEQNLNHDAMYWYRQDPGQGLRLIYYSQIVNDFQKGDIAEGYSVSREKKESFPLTVTSAQKNPTAFYLCASSKDRAEKLFFGSGTQLSVL.

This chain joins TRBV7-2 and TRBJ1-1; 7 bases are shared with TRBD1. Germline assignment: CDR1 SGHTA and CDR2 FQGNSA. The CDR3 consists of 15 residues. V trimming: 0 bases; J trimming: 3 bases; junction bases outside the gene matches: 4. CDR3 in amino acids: CASSLAGGAYTEAFF. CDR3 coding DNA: TGTGCCAGCAGCTTAGCAGGGGGCGCGTACACTGAAGCTTTCTTT.

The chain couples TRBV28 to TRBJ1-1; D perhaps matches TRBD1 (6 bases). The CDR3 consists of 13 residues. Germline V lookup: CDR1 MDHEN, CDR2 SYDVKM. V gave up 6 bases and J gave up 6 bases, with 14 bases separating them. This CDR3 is CASRKQGPAEAFF. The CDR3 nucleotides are TGTGCCAGCAGAAAACAGGGCCCCGCTGAAGCTTTCTTT.

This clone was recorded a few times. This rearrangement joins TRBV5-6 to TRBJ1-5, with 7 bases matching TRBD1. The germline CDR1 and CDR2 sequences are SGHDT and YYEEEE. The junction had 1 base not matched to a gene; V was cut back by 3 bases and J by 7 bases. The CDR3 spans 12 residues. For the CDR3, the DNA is TGTGCCAGCAGCTACAGGGGCCAGCCCCAGCATTTT. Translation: CASSYRGQPQHF.

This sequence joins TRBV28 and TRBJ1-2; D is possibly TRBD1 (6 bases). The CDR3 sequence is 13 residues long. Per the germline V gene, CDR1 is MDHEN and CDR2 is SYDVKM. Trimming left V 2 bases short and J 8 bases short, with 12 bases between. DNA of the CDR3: TGTGCCAGCAGTTTAGGAGGGGGGCGAGGCTACACCTTC. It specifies CASSLGGGRGYTF.

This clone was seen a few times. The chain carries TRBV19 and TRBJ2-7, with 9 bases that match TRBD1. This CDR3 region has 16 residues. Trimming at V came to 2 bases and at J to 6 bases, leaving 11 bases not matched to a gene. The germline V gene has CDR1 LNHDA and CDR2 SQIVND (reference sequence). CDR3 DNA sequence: TGTGCCAGTAGTATAAAACCGGGACAGGGCGCCCTCGAGCAGTACTTC. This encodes CASSIKPGQGALEQYF. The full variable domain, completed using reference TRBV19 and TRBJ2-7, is DGGITQSPKYLFRKEGQNVTLSCEQNLNHDAMYWYRQDPGQGLRLIYYSQIVNDFQKGDIAEGYSVSREKKESFPLTVTSAQKNPTAFYLCASSIKPGQGALEQYFGPGTRLTVT.

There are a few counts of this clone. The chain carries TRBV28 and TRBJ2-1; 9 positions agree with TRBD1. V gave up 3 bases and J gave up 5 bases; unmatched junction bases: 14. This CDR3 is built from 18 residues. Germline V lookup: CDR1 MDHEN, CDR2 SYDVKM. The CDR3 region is CASSLVQGAFFRNNEQFF. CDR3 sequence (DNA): TGTGCCAGCAGTTTGGTACAGGGGGCGTTTTTCAGGAACAATGAGCAGTTCTTC. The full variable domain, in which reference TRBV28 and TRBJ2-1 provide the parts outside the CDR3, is DVKVTQSSRYLVKRTGEKVFLECVQDMDHENMFWYRQDPGLGLRLIYFSYDVKMKEKGDIPEGYSVSREKKERFSLILESASTNQTSMYLCASSLVQGAFFRNNEQFFGPGTRLTVL.

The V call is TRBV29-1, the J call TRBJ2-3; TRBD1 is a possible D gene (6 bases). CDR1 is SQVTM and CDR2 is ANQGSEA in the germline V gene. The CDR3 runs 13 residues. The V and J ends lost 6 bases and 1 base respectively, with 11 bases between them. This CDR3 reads CSVGGRGTDTQYF. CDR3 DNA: TGCAGCGTAGGGGGACGCGGCACAGATACGCAGTATTTT.